Presented here are 13 T cell receptor beta chains from one specimen sequenced in a study of OX40 agonist ivuxolimab in advanced cancers. Assay used: immunoSEQ multiplex PCR; TCRdb lists only in-frame clones, some missing. Of approximately 58,000 clones in the sample, 70% to 80% were seen once. Material: CD4+ or CD8+ T cells sorted from blood, obtained in a trial of the OX40 agonist ivuxolimab. The receptors here all came from an adult with an advanced solid tumor such as melanoma, head and neck, liver or kidney cancer.

This chain connects TRBV11-2 to TRBJ2-7; D perhaps matches TRBD2 (8 bases). The V and J ends lost 5 bases and 7 bases respectively, with 24 bases between them. Looked up from germline, CDR1 is SGHAT and CDR2 is FQNNGV. The CDR3 covers 16 residues. The CDR3: CASSTGVAGSGKEQYF. CDR3 coding DNA: TGTGCCAGCAGCACAGGGGTAGCGGGATCTGGAAAAGAGCAGTACTTC. Complete variable domain (other parts from reference TRBV11-2 and TRBJ2-7): EAGVAQSPRYKIIEKRQSVAFWCNPISGHATLYWYQQILGQGPKLLIQFQNNGVVDDSQLPKDRFSAERLKGVDSTLKIQPAKLEDSAVYLCASSTGVAGSGKEQYFGPGTRLTVT.

The gene calls are TRBV19 and TRBJ2-3, with D possibly TRBD1 on 6 matching bases. V was shortened by 7 bases and J by 6 bases, with 14 bases between the two germline ends. Germline V gene sequence: CDR1 LNHDA, CDR2 SQIVND (reference sequence). CDR3 length: 13 residues. CDR3 region: CASTTAGVDTQYF. CDR3 nucleotide sequence: TGTGCCAGTACCACAGCAGGGGTCGATACGCAGTATTTT. Based on the CDR3 plus reference TRBV19 and TRBJ2-3, the full variable domain is DGGITQSPKYLFRKEGQNVTLSCEQNLNHDAMYWYRQDPGQGLRLIYYSQIVNDFQKGDIAEGYSVSREKKESFPLTVTSAQKNPTAFYLCASTTAGVDTQYFGPGTRLTVL.

This rearrangement joins TRBV5-1 to TRBJ1-2, with 11 bases fitting TRBD1. This CDR3 comprises 15 residues. V dropped 2 bases and J dropped 4; count of bases not matched to a gene: 4. Per germline, CDR1 SGHRS and CDR2 YFSETQ. This CDR3 is CASSFRTGGTYGYTF. CDR3 DNA: TGCGCCAGCAGCTTTCGGACAGGGGGCACCTATGGCTACACCTTC.

The chain employs TRBV5-1 and TRBJ2-7, with 9 bases matching TRBD1. The CDR3 runs to 14 residues. In germline, CDR1 is SGHRS, CDR2 YFSETQ. V was pared by 4 bases and J by 0 bases, with 2 bases of the junction left unmatched. DNA for the CDR3: TGCGCCAGCAGCAAGGGACAGGGCTCCTACGAGCAGTACTTC. Its protein is CASSKGQGSYEQYF.

This clone is classed as medium-sized. The V gene is TRBV29-1, the J gene TRBJ1-1; D is possibly TRBD1 (6 bases). In germline, CDR1 is SQVTM, CDR2 ANQGSEA. The CDR3 runs to 13 residues. V was cut by 3 bases and J by 7 bases, with 15 bases left in between. The CDR3 region is CSVDRGGGLEAFF. The CDR3 region has the DNA TGCAGCGTTGATAGGGGGGGAGGACTTGAAGCTTTCTTT.

V usage is TRBV6-1 and J usage is TRBJ2-7, with 7 bases aligning to TRBD2. Looked up from germline, CDR1 is MNHNS and CDR2 is SASEGT. V lost 7 bases and J lost 5; bases outside the gene matches: 14. The CDR3 is 15 residues long. CDR3 loop: CASTTSGNTWDEQYF. In nucleotides, the CDR3 is TGTGCCAGCACCACGAGCGGGAACACTTGGGACGAGCAGTACTTC.

The V gene is TRBV6-5, the J gene TRBJ2-1, with TRBD2 identical over 8 bases. The CDR3 extends over 12 amino acids. CDR1 MNHEY and CDR2 SVGAGI come from the germline V gene. After removal of 9 bases from V and 5 bases from J, the junction contained 3 bases not matched to a gene. Here the CDR3 reads CASRTSHNEQFF. CDR3 nucleotides: TGTGCCAGTCGGACTAGCCACAATGAGCAGTTCTTC.

The chain is built from TRBV28 and TRBJ1-5, with TRBD1 matching over 9 bases. The CDR3 is 17 residues long. Trimming took 3 bases from V and 5 from J; bases not matched to a gene: 11. Germline V CDR1 and CDR2: MDHEN, SYDVKM. The CDR3 protein is CASSLPPGQGYYQPQHF. The CDR3 nucleotides are TGTGCCAGCAGTTTGCCACCGGGACAGGGATACTATCAGCCCCAGCATTTT. The full variable domain, completed using reference TRBV28 and TRBJ1-5, is DVKVTQSSRYLVKRTGEKVFLECVQDMDHENMFWYRQDPGLGLRLIYFSYDVKMKEKGDIPEGYSVSREKKERFSLILESASTNQTSMYLCASSLPPGQGYYQPQHFGDGTRLSIL.

The J gene is TRBJ2-3, the V gene TRBV7-9; 12 bases line up with TRBD2. With 5 bases clipped from V and 5 bases from J, the junction kept 8 bases outside the gene matches. The CDR3 spans 16 residues. Germline V gives CDR1 SEHNR, CDR2 FQNEAQ (reference sequence). CDR3 DNA: TGTGCCAGCAGCGGCCTAGCGGGGGGGCCGGGAGATACGCAGTATTTT. The encoded protein is CASSGLAGGPGDTQYF.

The rearrangement joins TRBV5-1 to TRBJ2-3; TRBD2 aligns across 16 bases. This CDR3 has 15 amino acids. Germline-derived CDR1 and CDR2 are SGHRS and YFSETQ. Trimming removed 3 bases from V and 6 bases from J; junction bases left unmatched: 1. CDR3 nucleotides: TGCGCCAGCAGCTGGGGACTAGCGGGAGGGGATACGCAGTATTTT. Amino acids: CASSWGLAGGDTQYF. Full variable domain (remainder filled in from reference TRBV5-1 and TRBJ2-3): KAGVTQTPRYLIKTRGQQVTLSCSPISGHRSVSWYQQTPGQGLQFLFEYFSETQRNKGNFPGRFSGRQFSNSRSEMNVSTLELGDSALYLCASSWGLAGGDTQYFGPGTRLTVL.

This clone appeared once. The rearrangement links TRBV23-1 to TRBJ2-3; 8 bases are shared with TRBD2. TRBV23-1 is annotated as an ORF whose role is uncertain. V lost 2 bases and J lost 0; bases outside the gene matches: 7. The CDR3 length is 17 residues. CDR3 bases: TGCGCCAGCAGTCAAAGTGGGCTAGCGGGTAGCACAGATACGCAGTATTTT. It specifies CASSQSGLAGSTDTQYF.

Only a few counts were recorded for this clone. The CDR3 DNA follows: TGTGCCATCAGTGAGCTAGCGGGAGATCACGAGCAGTACTTC. It translates to CAISELAGDHEQYF. The chain links TRBV10-3 to TRBJ2-7, with 10 bases matching TRBD2. V dropped 2 bases and J dropped 5; count of bases not matched to a gene: 3. This CDR3 region has 14 residues. Germline loops: CDR1 ENHRY, CDR2 SYGVKD.

This clone is a singleton in its sample. V gene TRBV5-4 combines with J gene TRBJ1-2; D is unresolved. Trimming took off 1 base at V and 8 bases at J, with 9 bases between the two ends. The CDR3 is made up of 12 amino acids. The germline CDR1 and CDR2 sequences are SGHNT and YYREEE (reference sequence). The CDR3 DNA reads as TGTGCCAGCAGCTTGTTCTGGTTGGGCTACACCTTC. It yields the protein CASSLFWLGYTF.